Presented here are 18 T cell receptor beta chains from one specimen sequenced in a study of blood T cell repertoires in COVID-19. Clones were read by immunoSEQ multiplex PCR, and TCRdb kept only the in-frame ones, dropping some. The sample contains 130,000 to 150,000 clones, approximately 84% of which appear only once. The source material was peripheral blood. These receptors were taken from a human donor in a cohort sampled during active COVID-19.

J is TRBJ1-2 and V is TRBV6-1; D ambiguous. Germline V gives CDR1 MNHNS, CDR2 SASEGT. CDR3 length: 11 amino acids. Trimming removed 1 base at V and 11 bases at J, with 8 bases between. CDR3 region: CASSEVKSYTF. The CDR3 coding sequence is TGTGCCAGCAGTGAAGTCAAGAGTTACACCTTC.

The chain is built from TRBV3-1 (or the pseudogene TRBV3-2) and TRBJ1-2; no firm D call. CDR3 length: 13 residues. Between the trimmed V and J ends, which lost 1 base and 8 bases, there was a span of 11 bases. CDR1 is LGHDT and CDR2 is YNNKEL in the germline V gene (reference sequence). The CDR3 protein is CASSQARGWGYTF. The CDR3 coding sequence is TGTGCCAGCAGCCAAGCCCGAGGATGGGGCTACACCTTC.

V is TRBV24-1 and J is TRBJ2-1, with a tentative D call TRBD1 (5 bases). Germline CDR1 and CDR2: KGHDR and SFDVKD. The CDR3 is 14 residues long. V shed 5 bases and J shed 5 bases, with 12 bases lying between them. CDR3 sequence: CATSATDIDNEQFF. For the CDR3, the DNA is TGTGCCACCAGTGCGACAGATATCGACAATGAGCAGTTCTTC.

The genes are TRBV5-1 and TRBJ2-1; no reliable D call. Germline values: CDR1 SGHRS, CDR2 YFSETQ. The CDR3 length is 15 residues. Trimming took 5 bases from V and 4 from J, leaving 16 bases between them. The DNA for the CDR3 is TGCGCCAGCAGTTTGCAACAGACGCAATACAATGAGCAGTTCTTC. Translating it yields CASSLQQTQYNEQFF. Looking up the rest from reference TRBV5-1 and TRBJ2-1 gives the full variable domain: KAGVTQTPRYLIKTRGQQVTLSCSPISGHRSVSWYQQTPGQGLQFLFEYFSETQRNKGNFPGRFSGRQFSNSRSEMNVSTLELGDSALYLCASSLQQTQYNEQFFGPGTRLTVL.

This clone has only one observation. The chain carries TRBV7-3 and TRBJ2-3, with 8 bases identical to TRBD2. This CDR3 region has 13 residues. The V segment lost 8 bases and the J segment 5 bases; nucleotides outside the gene matches: 6. CDR1 and CDR2 (germline): SGHTA, FQGTGA. The chain's CDR3 is CASSGGPGDTQYF. The CDR3, as DNA: TGTGCCAGCTCGGGGGGGCCGGGAGATACGCAGTATTTT.

The chain uses TRBV5-1 and TRBJ2-2, with 9 bases identical to TRBD2. Germline-derived CDR1 and CDR2 are SGHRS and YFSETQ. The CDR3 has 16 amino acids. J was trimmed by 2 bases and V by 0 bases; bases with no gene match: 2. The CDR3 bases are TGCGCCAGCAGCTTGGGCCTAGCGGGAAACACCGGGGAGCTGTTTTTT. Translation gives CASSLGLAGNTGELFF.

The CDR3 DNA reads TGCGCCAGCAGCCCATACAGGGAGTCGGCTGGAAACACCATATATTTT. This translates into CASSPYRESAGNTIYF. The rearrangement uses TRBV5-1 and TRBJ1-3, with D possibly TRBD1 on 6 matching bases. The germline gives CDR1 SGHRS, CDR2 YFSETQ. With 4 bases removed from V and 2 bases from J, the gap between germline ends came to 16 bases. The CDR3 has 16 residues.

CDR3 sequence reads: CASSFGGLNNEQFF. The CDR3 nucleotides are TGCGCCAGCAGCTTCGGGGGGCTGAACAATGAGCAGTTCTTC. The chain recombines TRBV5-1 with TRBJ2-1; D possibly corresponds to TRBD2 (7 bases). From germline, CDR1 is SGHRS and CDR2 YFSETQ. V lost 2 bases and J lost 5, with 11 bases in between. The CDR3 sequence is 14 residues long.

The CDR3, as DNA: TGTGCCAGCAGCGCCCTCGCTAGCGGGAGATTTTATGGGCAGTTCTTC. Protein: CASSALASGRFYGQFF. The V call is TRBV9, the J call TRBJ2-1, with 10 bases that match TRBD2. The trim removed 3 bases at V and 12 bases at J, leaving 15 bases unmatched. The CDR3 sequence is 16 residues long. The V gene's germline CDR1 is SGDLS and CDR2 YYNGEE.

The gene calls are TRBV19 and TRBJ1-1; 8 nucleotides agree with TRBD1. Germline V lookup: CDR1 LNHDA, CDR2 SQIVND (reference sequence). J lost 7 bases, V lost 4 bases, and 5 bases had no gene match. The CDR3 runs 13 residues. The CDR3 spells CASSKDRVNEAFF. CDR3 coding DNA: TGTGCCAGTAGTAAGGACAGGGTGAATGAAGCTTTCTTT.

This rearrangement joins TRBV7-3 to TRBJ2-5, with 11 bases fitting TRBD2. Germline V lookup: CDR1 SGHTA, CDR2 FQGTGA. CDR3 length: 13 residues. The junction had 1 base not matched to a gene; V was cut back by 6 bases and J by 4 bases. CDR3 nucleotides: TGTGCCAGCAGTAGCGGGGGGGCAGAGACCCAGTACTTC. This codes for CASSSGGAETQYF.

The genes are TRBV5-6 and TRBJ2-3, with TRBD2 identical over 7 bases. V shed 3 bases and J 4 bases; nucleotides not matched to a gene: 14. The CDR3 has 17 amino acids. CDR1 SGHDT and CDR2 YYEEEE come from the germline V gene. The CDR3 protein is CASSYLIAGWVADTQYF. CDR3 sequence (DNA): TGTGCCAGCAGCTACCTTATAGCGGGTTGGGTTGCAGATACGCAGTATTTT.

J is TRBJ1-6 and V is TRBV19; D is perhaps TRBD1 (6 bases). The CDR3 has 14 amino acids. Per the germline V gene, CDR1 is LNHDA and CDR2 is SQIVND (reference sequence). Deletions cut 6 bases from V and 7 bases from J, with 13 bases between. Here the CDR3 DNA reads TGTGCCAGTAGCCCGGGACATCTGAATTCACCCCTCCACTTT. Its protein is CASSPGHLNSPLHF.

The chain combines TRBV10-3 with TRBJ2-6; the D gene is possibly TRBD1 (6 bases). This CDR3 contains 16 residues. CDR1 ENHRY and CDR2 SYGVKD come from the germline V gene. Trimming pared 3 bases from V and 4 bases from J, leaving 13 bases between. CDR3 in amino acids: CAISESQGSGANVLTF. DNA of the CDR3: TGTGCCATCAGTGAAAGTCAGGGGTCCGGGGCCAACGTCCTGACTTTC.

V gene TRBV19 combines with J gene TRBJ1-3; no clear D gene. V was pared by 6 bases and J by 9 bases, with 12 bases between. Per germline, CDR1 LNHDA and CDR2 SQIVND (reference sequence). This CDR3 is 12 amino acids long. The CDR3 protein is CASSQNFRTIYF. For the CDR3, the DNA is TGTGCCAGTAGCCAGAATTTCCGCACCATATATTTT.

The chain recombines TRBV12-3 or TRBV12-4 with TRBJ2-2; D possibly corresponds to TRBD1 (6 bases). V shed 6 bases and J shed 6 bases, with 11 bases lying between them. The CDR3 totals 13 residues. The CDR3 coding sequence is TGTGCCAGCAGACCGACAGGCGCCGGGGAGCTGTTTTTT. It yields the protein CASRPTGAGELFF.

The chain uses TRBV18 and TRBJ2-7; D might be TRBD2 (6 bases). V was clipped by 6 bases and J by 6 bases, with 18 bases between them. Germline CDR1 is KGHSH and CDR2 is LQKENI. The CDR3 has 14 amino acids. CDR3 in amino acids: CASSSSGGFSEQYF. CDR3 nucleotide sequence: TGTGCCAGCTCGTCAAGTGGGGGGTTTTCCGAGCAGTACTTC.

The V gene is TRBV7-6, the J gene TRBJ2-1, with a weak D call TRBD2 (7 bases). Deletions cut 0 bases from V and 7 bases from J, with 28 bases between. Germline lookup yields CDR1 SGHVS and CDR2 FNYEAQ. The CDR3 consists of 20 residues. The CDR3, as DNA: TGTGCCAGCAGCTTAGCGGGGGGGCGAGGGGCGAGGAATATGTGGAATGAGCAGTTCTTC. It translates to CASSLAGGRGARNMWNEQFF.